This T cell receptor (beta chain) was retrieved from a study of low-dose radiotherapy and immunotherapy resistance in tumors. Across the whole study: The study delivered 0.5 Gy per fraction every 2 weeks to Cohort 1, totaling 6.5 Gy. The regimen for patients comprised intravenous nivolumab 240 mg every two weeks plus intravenous ipilimumab 1 mg/kg every six weeks.

V was cut by 0 bases and J by 2 bases, with 13 bases left in between. The germline gives CDR1 SQVTM, CDR2 ANQGSEA. The CDR3 is 15 residues long. Primers used for first-strand cDNA, a TRAV- and TRBV-specific set, covered both alpha and beta chains. A constant-region primer paired with the V-primer adapter amplified TCRs over 20 PCR cycles. Amplification of the isolated mRNA used in vitro transcription. TCRdb analysed the reads with MiXCR anew, one entry per CDR3 protein. The repertoire has around 10,000 distinct CDR3 sequences, approximately 69% of them found once; the top ten carry approximately 6.8%.

The sequence came from a human donor with advanced metastatic prostate, ovarian, gallbladder or colorectal cancer (not recorded which). This table probably holds off-target reads from a library built for another chain. V and J are TRBV29-1 and TRBJ2-5, with a tentative D call TRBD2 (6 bases). The CDR3 region is CSVEDRPGRQETQYF. DNA of the CDR3: TGCAGCGTTGAAGATCGCCCGGGGAGGCAAGAGACCCAGTACTTC. The full variable domain, rest sourced from reference TRBV29-1 and TRBJ2-5, is SAVISQKPSRDICQRGTSLTIQCQVDSQVTMMFWYRQQPGQSLTLIATANQGSEATYESGFVIDKFPISRPNLTFSTLTVSNMSPEDSSIYLCSVEDRPGRQETQYFGPGTRLLVL.